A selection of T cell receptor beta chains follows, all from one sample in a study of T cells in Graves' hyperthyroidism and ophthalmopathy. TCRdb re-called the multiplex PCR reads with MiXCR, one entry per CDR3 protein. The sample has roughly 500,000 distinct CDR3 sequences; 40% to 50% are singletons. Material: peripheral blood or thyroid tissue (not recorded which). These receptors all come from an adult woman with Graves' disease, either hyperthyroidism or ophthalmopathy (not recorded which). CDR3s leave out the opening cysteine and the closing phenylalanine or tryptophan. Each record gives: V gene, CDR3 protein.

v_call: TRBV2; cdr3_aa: ASSDQVRPQH
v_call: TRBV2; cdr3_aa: ASSDSGGNQPQH
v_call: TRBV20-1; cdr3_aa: SARDPGRAGGIYGYT
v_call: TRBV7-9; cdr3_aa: ASRKTGSGQPQH
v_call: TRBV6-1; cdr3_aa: ASSYPAWPDEQY
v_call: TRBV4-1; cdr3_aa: ASSQMGQPQH
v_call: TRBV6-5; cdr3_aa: ASSYWTSNNGELF
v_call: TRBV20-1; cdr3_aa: SAREDRVNEQY
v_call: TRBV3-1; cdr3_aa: ASSQEPGRIGVTQY
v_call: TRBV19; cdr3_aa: ASSIWPGETQY
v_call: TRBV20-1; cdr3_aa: SAPGQGNYGYT
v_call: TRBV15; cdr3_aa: ATSSQDAGAGGYGYT
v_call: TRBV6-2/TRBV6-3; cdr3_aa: ASRLTSGPYEQY
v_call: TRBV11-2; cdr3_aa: ASSHRLSGKREEQY
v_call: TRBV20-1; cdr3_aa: SARSLGGTQY
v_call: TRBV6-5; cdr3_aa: ASSTTPGKEQY
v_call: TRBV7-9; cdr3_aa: ASSSEGLSQY
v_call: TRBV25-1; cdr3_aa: ASSDPRQGNNQPQH
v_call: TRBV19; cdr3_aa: ASKADRANQPQH
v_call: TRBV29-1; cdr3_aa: SVEGAGTQY
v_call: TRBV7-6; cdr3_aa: AGSLLPLPEDYGYT
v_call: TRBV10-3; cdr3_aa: ATQGHGQETQY
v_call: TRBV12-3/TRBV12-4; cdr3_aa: ASSFRQASYNSPLH
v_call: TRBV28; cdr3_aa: ASRPGPANYGYT
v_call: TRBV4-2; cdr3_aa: ASSQDGNKNYGYT
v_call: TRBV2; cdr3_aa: ASSSDRGVEAF
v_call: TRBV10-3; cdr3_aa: AAAASEGEKLF
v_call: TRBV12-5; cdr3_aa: ASGRKNTGELF
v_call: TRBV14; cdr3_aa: ASSPDREGTGAF
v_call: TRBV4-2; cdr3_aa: ASSLGHYEQY
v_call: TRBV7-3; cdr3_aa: ASSLSRTTEAF
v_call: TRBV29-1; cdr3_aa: SVEDPAGYT
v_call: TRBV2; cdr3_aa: ASRGGQGAYEQY
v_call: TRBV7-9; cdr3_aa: ASSLASGRYQETRY
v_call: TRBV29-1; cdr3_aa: SVGGTGVGEQF
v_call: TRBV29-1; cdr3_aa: SVEVYGYT
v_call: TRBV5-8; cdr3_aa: ASSLGLAKNTGELF
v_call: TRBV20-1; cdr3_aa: SAPESYEQY
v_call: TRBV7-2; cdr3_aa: ASSFGTREGTQH
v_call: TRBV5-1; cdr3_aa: ASSLGGRMGGNTIY
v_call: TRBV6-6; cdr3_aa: ASSYGWKNTEAF
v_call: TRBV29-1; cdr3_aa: SVEGLHGVSYEQY
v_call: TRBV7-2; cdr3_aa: ASTLGGSNTEAF
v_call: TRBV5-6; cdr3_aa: ASSPTIGGNSPLH
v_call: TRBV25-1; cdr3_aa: ASRPEGSSGYT
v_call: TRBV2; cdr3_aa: ASSEAPGQGSEQY